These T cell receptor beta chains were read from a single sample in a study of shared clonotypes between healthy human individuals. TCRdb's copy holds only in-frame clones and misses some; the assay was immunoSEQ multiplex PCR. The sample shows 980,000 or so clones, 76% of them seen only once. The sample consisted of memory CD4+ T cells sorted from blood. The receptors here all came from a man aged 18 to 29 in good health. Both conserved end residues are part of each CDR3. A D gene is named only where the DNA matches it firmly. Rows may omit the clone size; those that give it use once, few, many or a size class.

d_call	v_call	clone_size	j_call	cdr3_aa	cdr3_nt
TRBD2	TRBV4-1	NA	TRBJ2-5	CASSQEGRGGETQYF	TGCGCCAGCAGCCAAGAGGGCCGGGGAGGGGAGACCCAGTACTTC
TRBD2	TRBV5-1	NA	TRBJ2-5	CASSRTGTSVETQYF	TGCGCCAGCAGCCGGACCGGGACTAGTGTGGAGACCCAGTACTTC
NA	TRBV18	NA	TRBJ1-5	CASSPAVGNNQPQHF	TGTGCCAGCTCACCAGCGGTGGGGAACAATCAGCCCCAGCATTTT
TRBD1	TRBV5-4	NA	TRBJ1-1	CASSPGQGRFLGTEAFF	TGTGCCAGCAGCCCCGGACAGGGGCGGTTTCTTGGCACTGAAGCTTTCTTT
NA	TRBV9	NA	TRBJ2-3	CASSGRTGSTDTQYF	TGTGCCAGCAGCGGGCGGACGGGGAGCACAGATACGCAGTATTTT
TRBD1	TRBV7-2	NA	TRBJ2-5	CASTSDRGRRYF	TGTGCCAGCACGTCGGACAGGGGCCGCCGGTACTTC
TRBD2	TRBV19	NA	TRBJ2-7	CASSTGLGSYEQYF	TGTGCCAGTAGTACCGGACTAGGGAGCTACGAGCAGTACTTC
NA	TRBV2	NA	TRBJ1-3	CASSLDSGNTIYF	TGTGCCAGCAGCCTAGACTCTGGAAACACCATATATTTT
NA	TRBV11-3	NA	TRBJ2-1	CASSLPGSWNEQFF	TGTGCCAGCAGCCTCCCGGGGTCCTGGAATGAGCAGTTCTTC
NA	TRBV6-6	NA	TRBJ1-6	CASGIAGYSYNSPLHF	TGTGCCAGCGGAATCGCAGGGTACTCCTATAATTCACCCCTCCACTTT
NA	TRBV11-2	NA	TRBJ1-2	CASSEGAGHGYTF	TGTGCCAGCAGCGAAGGTGCCGGGCATGGCTACACCTTC
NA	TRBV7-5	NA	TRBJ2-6	CARSSDGTGANVLTF	TGTGCCAGAAGCTCCGACGGAACTGGGGCCAACGTCCTGACTTTC
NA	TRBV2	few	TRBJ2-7	CASSVTLEQYF	TGTGCCAGCAGCGTGACACTCGAGCAGTACTTC
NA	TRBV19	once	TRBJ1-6	CASSIALQINSPLHF	TGTGCCAGTAGTATAGCTCTGCAGATTAATTCACCCCTCCACTTT
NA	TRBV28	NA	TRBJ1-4	CASRLGGASNEKLFF	TGTGCCAGCCGACTTGGGGGGGCGTCTAATGAAAAACTGTTTTTT
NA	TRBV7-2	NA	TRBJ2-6	CASSLNSGANVLTF	TGTGCCAGCAGTCTAAATTCCGGGGCCAACGTCCTGACTTTC
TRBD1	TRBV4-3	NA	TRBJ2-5	CASSTGTGGETQYF	TGCGCCAGCAGTACCGGGACAGGGGGCGAGACCCAGTACTTC
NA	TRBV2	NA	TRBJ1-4	CASRGLDEKLFF	TGTGCCAGCAGAGGTTTGGATGAAAAACTGTTTTTT
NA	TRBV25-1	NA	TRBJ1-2	CASSESANYGYTF	TGTGCCAGCAGTGAGTCAGCTAACTATGGCTACACCTTC
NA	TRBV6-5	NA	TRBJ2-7	CASTKPGGDDEQYF	TGTGCCAGCACCAAACCGGGCGGGGACGACGAGCAGTACTTC
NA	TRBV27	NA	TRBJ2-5	CASRETQYF	TGTGCCAGCCGGGAGACCCAGTACTTC
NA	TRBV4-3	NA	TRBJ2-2	CASSQEGGTGELFF	TGCGCCAGCAGCCAAGAGGGGGGCACCGGGGAGCTGTTTTTT
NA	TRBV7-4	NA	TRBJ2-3	CASSLVCDNRTDTQYF	TGTGCCAGCAGCTTAGTTTGCGACAACCGCACAGATACGCAGTATTTT
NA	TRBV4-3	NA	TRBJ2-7	CASSRFQGDYEQYF	TGCGCCAGCAGTCGTTTCCAGGGAGACTACGAGCAGTACTTC
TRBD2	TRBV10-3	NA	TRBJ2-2	CAISEMSSGMGGELFF	TGTGCCATCAGTGAGATGTCTAGCGGGATGGGCGGGGAGCTGTTTTTT
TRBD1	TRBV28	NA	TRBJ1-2	CASSFPTGGGYTF	TGTGCCAGCAGTTTCCCGACAGGGGGGGGCTACACCTTC
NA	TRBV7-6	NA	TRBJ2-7	CASSLMAGQVSEQYF	TGTGCCAGCAGCTTAATGGCTGGCCAGGTTAGCGAGCAGTACTTC
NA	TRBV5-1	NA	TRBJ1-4	CASSLGEGRYDEKLFF	TGCGCCAGCAGCTTGGGGGAAGGCCGATACGATGAAAAACTGTTTTTT
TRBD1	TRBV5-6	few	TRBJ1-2	CASSPGGQVYGYTF	TGTGCCAGCAGCCCTGGGGGACAGGTCTATGGCTACACCTTC
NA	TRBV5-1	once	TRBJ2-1	CASSEGQTGANEQFF	TGCGCCAGCAGCGAAGGACAAACCGGGGCCAATGAGCAGTTCTTC
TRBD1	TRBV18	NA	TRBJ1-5	CASSPSGTGGSNQPQHF	TGTGCCAGCTCACCTTCCGGGACAGGGGGTAGCAATCAGCCCCAGCATTTT
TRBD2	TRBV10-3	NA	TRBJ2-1	CAISPSGSYNEQFF	TGTGCCATCAGTCCTAGCGGGAGTTACAATGAGCAGTTCTTC
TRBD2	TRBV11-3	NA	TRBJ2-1	CASSPGGFNEQFF	TGTGCCAGCAGCCCGGGAGGCTTCAATGAGCAGTTCTTC
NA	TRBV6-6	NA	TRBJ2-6	CAKPRTEGANVLTF	TGTGCCAAGCCACGGACGGAGGGCGCCAACGTCCTGACTTTC
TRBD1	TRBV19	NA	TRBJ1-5	CASSRDSINQPQHF	TGTGCCAGTAGTAGGGACAGCATCAATCAGCCCCAGCATTTT
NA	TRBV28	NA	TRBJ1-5	CASSSSPGLISQPQHF	TGTGCCAGCAGTTCATCCCCGGGACTCATAAGTCAGCCCCAGCATTTT
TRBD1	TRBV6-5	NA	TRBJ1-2	CASRRTGDSYGYTF	TGTGCCAGCAGACGAACAGGGGACAGCTATGGCTACACCTTC
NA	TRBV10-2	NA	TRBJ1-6	CASSELGVSSPLHF	TGCGCCAGCAGTGAGTTGGGGGTCAGCTCACCCCTCCACTTT
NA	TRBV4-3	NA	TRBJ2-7	CASSQDTLYEQYF	TGCGCCAGCAGCCAAGATACCCTGTACGAGCAGTACTTC
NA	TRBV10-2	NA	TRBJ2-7	CASSEGIGQEQYF	TGCGCCAGCAGTGAGGGTATAGGGCAGGAGCAGTACTTC
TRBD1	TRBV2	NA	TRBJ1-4	CASSGDTGGNEKLFF	TGTGCCAGCAGTGGGGACACAGGGGGGAATGAAAAACTGTTTTTT
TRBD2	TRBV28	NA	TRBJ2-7	CASRSQGLAGEQYF	TGTGCCAGCAGATCACAGGGGCTAGCGGGGGAGCAGTACTTC